The entry that follows covers one TCR beta chain sequence. Its antigen is not known. If no ophthalmopathy progression occurred within 18 months, Graves' hyperthyroidism was stable. Reasons for excluding patients were uncontrolled infection, other autoimmune disease, pregnancy or lactation. These data originate in a study of T cells in Graves' hyperthyroidism and ophthalmopathy. There are 15 residues in the CDR3. After removal of 3 bases from V and 0 bases from J, the junction contained 4 bases not matched to a gene. Germline lookup yields CDR1 SGHAT and CDR2 FQNNGV. Study-wide results and caveats: From stable hyperthyroidism, ophthalmopathy was separated by a 13 V-J model. Model-based prediction identified ophthalmopathy a median about 7 months prior to its onset.

TCR beta CDR3 sequences were amplified from RNA transcripts. First-round RT-PCR of the TCR CDR3 relied on the HTBI primer set. TCRdb re-called the multiplex PCR reads through MiXCR, storing one row per CDR3 protein. The sample has around 430,000 distinct CDR3 sequences, approximately 15% seen once; the top ten hold roughly 33%. Sequencing input: blood. The TCR originated in a woman in her 30s with Graves' hyperthyroidism. The chain couples TRBV11-2 to TRBJ2-7; 8 nucleotides line up with TRBD1. This chain's CDR3 is CASSLRTGNSYEQYF. CDR3 coding DNA: TGTGCCAGCAGCTTGCGGACAGGGAACTCCTACGAGCAGTACTTC.